The 28 T cell receptor beta chains listed next were all sequenced from one sample in a study of cytomegalovirus exposure and HLA in healthy donors. Generated by immunoSEQ multiplex PCR, the TCRdb table keeps only in-frame clones and is missing some. This table holds about 110,000 clones, over 75% found once. Sample: PBMCs. These receptors were collected from a woman aged 18-29 years in good health and CMV-seronegative.

The chain uses TRBV9 and TRBJ2-3, with 11 bases lining up with TRBD2. CDR3 size: 16 residues. With 3 bases clipped from V and 4 bases from J, the junction kept 7 bases outside the gene matches. In germline, CDR1 is SGDLS, CDR2 YYNGEE. CDR3: CASSGNSGGAADTQYF. CDR3 bases: TGTGCCAGCAGCGGAAATAGCGGGGGGGCCGCAGATACGCAGTATTTT.

This chain joins TRBV4-1 and TRBJ2-7, with 9 bases matching TRBD2. Germline loops: CDR1 MGHRA, CDR2 YSYEKL. With 1 base clipped from V and 7 bases from J, the junction kept 8 bases outside the gene matches. The CDR3 runs to 15 residues. In nucleotides, the CDR3 is TGCGCCAGCAGCCAAGGGCGGCTAGCGGGGAATGAGCAGTACTTC. Encoded protein: CASSQGRLAGNEQYF.

This clone was recorded once. V and J are TRBV2 and TRBJ2-7; TRBD1 agrees at 9 bases. Germline CDR1 and CDR2: SNHLY and FYNNEI. The J segment lost 4 bases and the V segment lost 7 bases, leaving 11 bases of the junction unmatched. This CDR3 comprises 15 residues. The CDR3, as DNA: TGTGCCAGCAAAAGGGAAGGGACAGGGTTTTACGAGCAGTACTTC. It is translated as CASKREGTGFYEQYF.

CDR3 residues: CASSPHGDYGYTF. In DNA, the CDR3 is TGTGCCAGCTCACCACACGGGGACTATGGCTACACCTTC. The V call is TRBV18, the J call TRBJ1-2; unclear D gene. The CDR3 runs to 13 residues. Trimming stripped 1 base from V and 3 bases from J, with 6 bases between. CDR1 is KGHSH, CDR2 LQKENI, per germline.

This sequence joins TRBV2 and TRBJ1-2; D is perhaps TRBD1 (5 bases). The V gene's germline CDR1 is SNHLY and CDR2 FYNNEI. Trimming removed 0 bases from V and 1 base from J, with 9 bases in between. CDR3 length: 15 residues. Here the CDR3 DNA reads TGTGCCAGCAGTGAAGCGGGGGGGTATAACTATGGCTACACCTTC. Translated, it gives CASSEAGGYNYGYTF.

This sequence joins TRBV7-9 and TRBJ2-1; 7 nucleotides agree with TRBD1. Trimming removed 5 bases from V and 5 bases from J; junction bases left unmatched: 12. This CDR3 is built from 16 residues. Germline CDR1 and CDR2: SEHNR and FQNEAQ (reference sequence). CDR3 loop: CASSVTGTAFDNEQFF. CDR3 DNA sequence: TGTGCCAGCAGCGTAACCGGGACAGCATTTGACAATGAGCAGTTCTTC.

This clone was observed once. This chain's CDR3 is CASSSTGTGTGGYTF. CDR3 sequence (DNA): TGTGCCAGCAGCTCCACCGGGACAGGGACTGGCGGCTACACCTTC. This chain connects TRBV7-9 to TRBJ1-2; 9 nucleotides match TRBD1. The CDR3 loop spans 15 amino acids. The V segment lost 4 bases and the J segment 8 bases; nucleotides outside the gene matches: 11. Germline V gene sequence: CDR1 SEHNR, CDR2 FQNEAQ (reference sequence).

The CDR3 loop is CASSLGSLAGVQYF. In DNA, the CDR3 is TGTGCCAGCAGCTTGGGTTCACTAGCGGGGGTGCAGTATTTT. V gene TRBV5-6 combines with J gene TRBJ2-3; 11 bases match TRBD2. The CDR3 is made up of 14 amino acids. Trimming removed 0 bases from V and 11 bases from J; junction bases left unmatched: 5. The germline V gene has CDR1 SGHDT and CDR2 YYEEEE.

The V and J genes are TRBV2 and TRBJ2-5; TRBD1 is a possible D gene (6 bases). CDR3 length equals 15 residues. The germline V gene encodes CDR1 SNHLY and CDR2 FYNNEI. The V and J ends lost 7 bases and 4 bases respectively, with 19 bases between them. The CDR3 region is CASTLRPPQGETQYF. CDR3 nucleotides: TGTGCCAGCACCCTGAGACCCCCACAGGGAGAGACCCAGTACTTC.

V is TRBV29-1 and J is TRBJ1-1, with D possibly being TRBD1 (5 bases). The CDR3 totals 15 residues. The germline CDR1 and CDR2 sequences are SQVTM and ANQGSEA. Trimming cost V 4 bases and J 1 base, with 16 bases left between them. CDR3 nucleotides: TGCAGCGTTGTCCACAGGACCCTATCGAACACTGAAGCTTTCTTT. Translated: CSVVHRTLSNTEAFF.

V and J are TRBV9 and TRBJ2-7, with 8 nucleotides matching TRBD2. V lost 1 base and J lost 1; bases outside the gene matches: 1. CDR3 length equals 14 residues. The germline V gene has CDR1 SGDLS and CDR2 YYNGEE. CDR3: CASSVRGGSYEQYF. The CDR3 DNA sequence: TGTGCCAGCAGCGTACGGGGGGGGTCCTACGAGCAGTACTTC.

V gene TRBV6-5 combines with J gene TRBJ2-7; possibly TRBD1 for D (5 bases). Per germline, CDR1 MNHEY and CDR2 SVGAGI. Trimming removed 0 bases at V and 2 bases at J, with 8 bases between. The CDR3 consists of 14 residues. Here the CDR3 DNA reads TGTGCCAGCAGTTACTCCGACAGCACCTACGAGCAGTACTTC. Translation gives CASSYSDSTYEQYF.

V gene TRBV27 combines with J gene TRBJ2-7; D may be TRBD1 (6 bases). The V end lost 8 bases, the J end lost 2 bases, and 7 bases lay between the germline ends. Germline-derived CDR1 and CDR2 are MNHEY and SMNVEV (reference sequence). The CDR3 sequence is 11 residues long. CDR3 sequence: CASWTAYEQYF. The DNA for the CDR3 is TGTGCCAGCTGGACAGCCTACGAGCAGTACTTC.

V usage is TRBV7-9 and J usage is TRBJ1-5; D may be TRBD1 (5 bases). CDR1 is SEHNR, CDR2 FQNEAQ, per germline (reference sequence). There are 15 residues in the CDR3. Trimming removed 5 bases at V and 6 bases at J, with 17 bases between. The CDR3 DNA is TGTGCCAGCAGCGGGGGGAGGGAGGAGGGTCAGCCCCAGCATTTT. This encodes CASSGGREEGQPQHF.

The chain carries TRBV27 and TRBJ1-5, with a weak D call TRBD1 (5 bases). Germline CDR1 MNHEY, CDR2 SMNVEV (reference sequence). The CDR3 loop spans 15 amino acids. V lost 5 bases, J lost 6 bases, and 17 bases lay in between. The CDR3 DNA sequence: TGTGCCAGCAGTCTCGCCAGGGAATTGGGTCAGCCCCAGCATTTT. Its protein product is CASSLARELGQPQHF.

This clone came up a few times. Other DNA sequences of this sample code for an identical CDR3. The V call is TRBV18, the J call TRBJ1-2; tentatively, D is TRBD1 (5 bases). This CDR3 contains 12 residues. CDR1 and CDR2 (germline): KGHSH, LQKENI. The V end lost 5 bases, the J end lost 1 base, and 5 bases lay between the germline ends. The CDR3 here is CASSDSNYGYTF. As DNA, the CDR3 is TGTGCCAGCTCAGACAGTAACTATGGCTACACCTTC. The full variable domain, rest sourced from reference TRBV18 and TRBJ1-2, is NAGVMQNPRHLVRRRGQEARLRCSPMKGHSHVYWYRQLPEEGLKFMVYLQKENIIDESGMPKERFSAEFPKEGPSILRIQQVVRGDSAAYFCASSDSNYGYTFGSGTRLTVV.

This chain joins TRBV4-2 and TRBJ1-4; no clear D. V lost 0 bases and J lost 5, with 19 bases in between. Germline V gives CDR1 LGHNA, CDR2 YNFKEQ. The CDR3 extends over 18 amino acids. In DNA form, the CDR3 reads TGTGCCAGCAGCCAAGACAGGTTTGCGGGGATAGGAAATGAAAAACTGTTTTTT. Translated, it gives CASSQDRFAGIGNEKLFF.

The chain uses TRBV18 and TRBJ2-5, with a tentative D call TRBD2 (5 bases). The CDR3 consists of 15 residues. Trimming shortened V by 1 base and J by 5 bases, and 14 bases separated the two germline ends. Germline CDR1 KGHSH, CDR2 LQKENI. The CDR3, as DNA: TGTGCCAGCTCACCACAGGGAGACAAAGCGGAGACCCAGTACTTC. Its protein is CASSPQGDKAETQYF. Together with reference TRBV18 and TRBJ2-5, the CDR3 gives the full variable domain: NAGVMQNPRHLVRRRGQEARLRCSPMKGHSHVYWYRQLPEEGLKFMVYLQKENIIDESGMPKERFSAEFPKEGPSILRIQQVVRGDSAAYFCASSPQGDKAETQYFGPGTRLLVL.

The rearrangement links TRBV6-5 to TRBJ2-3; 7 bases line up with TRBD2. The germline gives CDR1 MNHEY, CDR2 SVGAGI. Trimming removed 6 bases from V and 2 bases from J; junction bases left unmatched: 5. This CDR3 is 14 amino acids long. The chain's CDR3 is CASSNGGFTDTQYF. The CDR3 DNA reads as TGTGCCAGCAGCAACGGGGGGTTCACAGATACGCAGTATTTT.

The chain uses TRBV6-5 and TRBJ2-5, with D possibly matching TRBD1 (6 bases). Germline V gene lookup returns CDR1 MNHEY and CDR2 SVGAGI. V lost 0 bases, J lost 1 base, and 9 bases lay in between. The CDR3 runs to 15 residues. The CDR3 sequence: CASSYSRGFQETQYF. In DNA form, the CDR3 reads TGTGCCAGCAGTTACTCGAGGGGGTTCCAAGAGACCCAGTACTTC.

V is TRBV7-9 and J is TRBJ2-5; D not certain. The CDR3 sequence is 11 residues long. Germline CDR1 reads SEHNR; CDR2 reads FQNEAQ (reference sequence). Deletions cut 5 bases from V and 5 bases from J, with 6 bases between. The CDR3 nucleotides read TGTGCCAGCAGCATAATGGAGACCCAGTACTTC. Amino acid sequence: CASSIMETQYF.

The CDR3 DNA is TGTGCCAGCACCCTGTTGGTGACAGGGAGTACCTACGAGCAGTACTTC. Translated, it gives CASTLLVTGSTYEQYF. The V call is TRBV6-6, the J call TRBJ2-7; TRBD1 matches 7 bases. V lost 7 bases and J lost 2; bases outside the gene matches: 14. CDR3 length: 16 residues. Germline values: CDR1 MNHNY, CDR2 SVGAGI (reference sequence).

The genes are TRBV5-1 and TRBJ1-1; D may be TRBD1 (6 bases). Per the germline V gene, CDR1 is SGHRS and CDR2 is YFSETQ. There are 16 residues in the CDR3. Trimming took off 0 bases at V and 0 bases at J, with 12 bases between the two ends. As DNA, the CDR3 is TGCGCCAGCAGCTTGGGACAGGCCGCGGTGAACACTGAAGCTTTCTTT. It translates to CASSLGQAAVNTEAFF.

The CDR3 nucleotides are TGTGCCAGCAGCCCTGAGAGGTCCCCCTCCTACGAGCAGTACTTC. Translation gives CASSPERSPSYEQYF. The chain recombines TRBV9 with TRBJ2-7; D unresolved. CDR3 length equals 15 residues. The germline V and J ends were trimmed by 4 bases and 0 bases, with 14 bases remaining between them. The germline V gene encodes CDR1 SGDLS and CDR2 YYNGEE.

This chain uses TRBV5-4 with TRBJ1-2, with D perhaps matching TRBD1 (5 bases). Germline values: CDR1 SGHNT, CDR2 YYREEE (reference sequence). The CDR3 is 13 amino acids. V gave up 4 bases and J gave up 7 bases, with 14 bases separating them. This CDR3 reads CASSLGRGPGYTF. CDR3 nucleotides: TGTGCCAGCAGCCTGGGGAGGGGCCCTGGCTACACCTTC.

The chain has TRBV6-4 and TRBJ2-2; TRBD1 matches at 11 bases. This CDR3 has 15 residues. Germline lookup yields CDR1 MRHNA and CDR2 SNTAGT. Germline trimming cut 6 bases from V and 7 bases from J; bases unmatched to any gene: 7. The CDR3, as DNA: TGTGCCAGCAGGAGGACAGGGGGCGTTGGCGGGGAGCTGTTTTTT. This encodes CASRRTGGVGGELFF.

V usage is TRBV4-1 and J usage is TRBJ2-1; TRBD2 is a possible D gene (5 bases). The CDR3 spans 11 residues. Per germline, CDR1 MGHRA and CDR2 YSYEKL. The V end lost 4 bases, the J end lost 8 bases, and 6 bases lay between the germline ends. This chain's CDR3 is CASSRGYEQFF. CDR3 nucleotides: TGCGCCAGCAGCCGAGGGTATGAGCAGTTCTTC.

CDR3 bases: TGTGCCAGCAGCGCCCTACTCCGGGACAGCTCCTACGAGCAGTACTTC. Its protein is CASSALLRDSSYEQYF. The chain employs TRBV25-1 and TRBJ2-7; 7 bases map to TRBD1. V shed 6 bases and J 0 bases; nucleotides not matched to a gene: 11. Per the germline V gene, CDR1 is MGHDK and CDR2 is SYGVNS. This CDR3 is built from 16 residues.